This T cell receptor (beta chain) was retrieved from a study of blood T cells in healthy people across ages. Donation came from healthy Caucasian individuals in Russia who were aged about 6 to 90. This clonotype was recorded a few times. The CDR3 sequence is 13 residues long. CDR1 SQVTM and CDR2 ANQGSEA come from the germline V gene. Using a J-beta primer mix together with a sample-barcoded 5' primer, a second PCR was run for roughly 6 to 11 cycles. TCRdb reprocessed the 5' RACE reads with MiXCR, giving one entry per CDR3 protein. The data show about 680,000 distinct CDR3 sequences, 45% to 50% seen once.

Sequencing was done on a sample of blood. The V call is TRBV29-1, the J call TRBJ2-7; 7 bases are shared with TRBD2. The J call may be wrong; the DNA end is better matched by TRBJ2-5. The TCR sequence derives from an older woman in good health. The chain's CDR3 is CSVSWGGSETQYF. CDR3 in DNA: TGCAGCGTTAGTTGGGGGGGTAGCGAGACCCAGTACTTC.